These 20 T cell receptor beta chains share one sample of origin, sequenced in a study of blood T cells in healthy people across ages. Together with a sample-barcoded 5' primer, a J-beta primer mix was included in a second PCR lasting 7 to 11 cycles. TCRdb processed the 5' RACE reads anew with MiXCR; each CDR3 protein has one entry. The data contain about 1,400,000 distinct CDR3 sequences, roughly 60% of them singletons. Input material: blood. All receptors derive from a man aged 18 to 30 in good health.

In this sample, this clonotype turned up many times. V usage is TRBV7-9 and J usage is TRBJ2-7; TRBD1 is a possible D gene (5 bases). CDR1 and CDR2 from the germline V gene are SEHNR and FQNEAQ (reference sequence). This CDR3 spans 14 amino acids. V was shortened by 5 bases and J by 4 bases, with 15 bases between the two germline ends. The CDR3 DNA reads as TGTGCCAGCAGCCCGACGGACACAAATTACGAGCAGTACTTC. Translating it yields CASSPTDTNYEQYF.

This chain links TRBV12-3 or TRBV12-4 with TRBJ2-7, with D possibly TRBD2 on 5 matching bases. This CDR3 spans 18 amino acids. V lost 5 bases and J 4 bases, leaving 27 bases between the germline ends. CDR3: CASSPEPQLGRIGYEQYF. The CDR3 region has the DNA TGTGCCAGCAGTCCGGAACCGCAGCTGGGGAGAATCGGGTACGAGCAGTACTTC.

The rearrangement uses TRBV4-2 and TRBJ2-1, with a weak D call TRBD1 (5 bases). Trimming removed 0 bases at V and 4 bases at J, with 7 bases between. Germline CDR1 is LGHNA and CDR2 is YNFKEQ. This CDR3 spans 14 amino acids. The CDR3 coding sequence is TGTGCCAGCAGCCAAGATGGGGCGTACAATGAGCAGTTCTTC. Its protein product is CASSQDGAYNEQFF.

J is TRBJ1-5 and V is TRBV4-3; D is undetermined. V gave up 4 bases and J gave up 4 bases, with 11 bases separating them. This CDR3 has 14 residues. The V gene's germline CDR1 is LGHNA and CDR2 YSLEER. The CDR3 here is CASSLTEGNQPQHF. The CDR3 DNA follows: TGCGCCAGCAGCCTTACAGAAGGGAATCAGCCCCAGCATTTT.

The chain links TRBV7-9 to TRBJ2-7; maybe TRBD1 (6 bases). V was cut by 7 bases and J by 3 bases, with 16 bases left in between. Germline V gives CDR1 SEHNR, CDR2 FQNEAQ (reference sequence). The length of the CDR3 is 14 residues. CDR3 sequence: CASIRDKGDYEQYF. The CDR3 nucleotides read TGTGCCAGCATCCGGGACAAGGGGGACTACGAGCAGTACTTC.

This clonotype was counted only a few times. V gene TRBV9 combines with J gene TRBJ2-4; D is perhaps TRBD1 or TRBD2 (5 bases each). Judging by the DNA end, TRBJ2-7 fits better; the J call may be wrong. Germline V gene lookup returns CDR1 SGDLS and CDR2 YYNGEE. CDR3 length equals 14 residues. The CDR3 loop is CASSPRPEGHEQYF. The CDR3 bases are TGTGCCAGCAGCCCGCGACCTGAGGGACACGAGCAGTACTTC.

Only a few counts were recorded for this clonotype. V and J are TRBV12-3 or TRBV12-4 and TRBJ2-7; 7 bases map to TRBD2. Losses at the gene ends were 3 bases for V and 0 bases for J; bases not matched to a gene: 2. This CDR3 has 14 amino acids. CDR3 protein: CASSLRGFSYEQYF. The CDR3 DNA sequence: TGTGCCAGCAGTTTGCGGGGGTTCTCCTACGAGCAGTACTTC.

Concerning this clonotype: One end of the junction varies from germline; a read error may be responsible. This rearrangement joins TRBV4-1 to TRBJ2-7; 7 nucleotides match TRBD2. There are 13 residues in the CDR3. CDR1 and CDR2 from the germline V gene are MGHRA and YSYEKL. CDR3 nucleotide sequence: TGCGCCAGCAGCCGGGGACTAACATACGCGCAGTACTTC. This gives the protein CASSRGLTYAQYF.

The chain joins TRBV29-1 to TRBJ2-1; TRBD1 matches at 10 bases. This CDR3 has 16 residues. Germline V gene lookup returns CDR1 SQVTM and CDR2 ANQGSEA. With V trimmed by 3 bases and J by 6 bases, 11 bases remained unmatched. The DNA of the CDR3 is TGCAGCGTTGAGGACAGGGGGATCAGGGCTGTCAATGAGCAGTTCTTC. Translation: CSVEDRGIRAVNEQFF.

This clonotype has a count of ten or more. The chain uses TRBV6-5 and TRBJ2-7; TRBD1 matches at 8 bases. CDR1 MNHEY and CDR2 SVGAGI come from the germline V gene. The J segment lost 4 bases and the V segment lost 4 bases, leaving 9 bases of the junction unmatched. This CDR3 contains 15 residues. CDR3 sequence reads: CASSSRQGMWYEQYF. CDR3 in DNA: TGTGCCAGCAGTTCTCGACAGGGGATGTGGTACGAGCAGTACTTC.

The chain carries TRBV6-1 and TRBJ2-1; 8 bases are a match to TRBD2. The CDR3 length is 15 residues. In germline, CDR1 is MNHNS, CDR2 SASEGT. V gave up 3 bases and J gave up 4 bases; unmatched junction bases: 5. The CDR3 here is CASSDSRGVYNEQFF. CDR3 sequence (DNA): TGTGCCAGCAGTGACTCGCGGGGGGTGTACAATGAGCAGTTCTTC.

This clonotype has just a few counts. The chain is built from TRBV29-1 and TRBJ1-1; 7 nucleotides line up with TRBD1. Germline V gives CDR1 SQVTM, CDR2 ANQGSEA. This CDR3 comprises 14 residues. Trimming cost V 6 bases and J 11 bases; bases outside gene matches: 18. The chain's CDR3 is CSVEQGSRALGAFF. The CDR3 DNA reads as TGCAGCGTCGAACAGGGGAGCAGGGCCCTAGGGGCTTTCTTT.

The rearrangement joins TRBV4-1 to TRBJ2-6; D ambiguous. V shed 5 bases and J shed 0 bases, with 8 bases lying between them. The CDR3 extends over 15 amino acids. Germline V CDR1 and CDR2: MGHRA, YSYEKL. CDR3 loop: CASSMYDSGANVLTF. CDR3 DNA: TGCGCCAGCAGCATGTACGACTCTGGGGCCAACGTCCTGACTTTC.

V is TRBV27 and J is TRBJ1-6; 7 bases are a match to TRBD1. The germline V gene encodes CDR1 MNHEY and CDR2 SMNVEV (reference sequence). With V trimmed by 2 bases and J by 10 bases, 11 bases remained unmatched. This CDR3 comprises 16 residues. CDR3 sequence: CASSLMGDSKGSPLHF. The CDR3 region has the DNA TGTGCCAGCAGTTTAATGGGGGACAGCAAGGGATCACCCCTCCACTTT.

This rearrangement joins TRBV20-1 to TRBJ1-1; 8 bases match TRBD1. This CDR3 has 15 amino acids. Germline V lookup: CDR1 DFQATT, CDR2 SNEGSKA (reference sequence). V lost 2 bases and J lost 3; bases outside the gene matches: 8. CDR3 coding DNA: TGCAGTGCTAGACCGACCGTGGACAGGGACACTGAAGCTTTCTTT. Protein: CSARPTVDRDTEAFF.

The CDR3 sequence is CSAREGTVYNEQFF. In DNA form, the CDR3 reads TGCAGTGCTAGAGAAGGGACGGTCTACAATGAGCAGTTCTTC. The V and J genes are TRBV20-1 and TRBJ2-1; TRBD1 or TRBD2 may be the D gene (5 bases each). Germline CDR1 DFQATT, CDR2 SNEGSKA (reference sequence). Trimming removed 0 bases at V and 3 bases at J, with 9 bases between. The CDR3 length is 14 residues.

The chain has TRBV10-3 and TRBJ2-7, with D possibly being TRBD1 (5 bases). Germline loops: CDR1 ENHRY, CDR2 SYGVKD. This CDR3 contains 14 residues. V was pared by 5 bases and J by 0 bases, with 11 bases between. The CDR3 is CAISRGQSSYEQYF. CDR3 coding DNA: TGTGCCATCAGTAGGGGCCAGAGCTCCTACGAGCAGTACTTC.

The chain combines TRBV20-1 with TRBJ1-5; no clear D gene. Trimming left V 3 bases short and J 1 base short, with 10 bases between. Germline lookup yields CDR1 DFQATT and CDR2 SNEGSKA (reference sequence). This CDR3 has 14 residues. CDR3 region: CSARAGESNQPQHF. The DNA of the CDR3 is TGCAGTGCTAGGGCAGGAGAGAGCAATCAGCCCCAGCATTTT.

The chain uses TRBV15 and TRBJ2-1; 7 bases match TRBD2. This CDR3 comprises 18 residues. The ends lost 0 bases at V and 4 bases at J; junction bases unmatched: 12. CDR1 and CDR2 (germline): LNHNV, YYDKDF (reference sequence). CDR3 protein: CATSRDPPSGVGYNEQFF. CDR3 bases: TGTGCCACCAGCAGAGATCCCCCTAGCGGCGTGGGATACAATGAGCAGTTCTTC.

V is TRBV6-5 and J is TRBJ2-7; the D is unclear. The germline V gene has CDR1 MNHEY and CDR2 SVGAGI. Between the trimmed V and J ends, which lost 6 bases and 5 bases, there was a span of 11 bases. The CDR3 has 12 residues. CDR3 sequence (DNA): TGTGCCAGCAGGAACTGGCGAGACGAGCAGTACTTC. Protein product: CASRNWRDEQYF.